This paragraph reports one T cell receptor beta chain. The clone's antigen remains unknown. Per-nucleotide qualities are absent, and no much larger clonotype sits a single base away. These data are taken from a study of blood T cell repertoires in COVID-19 (dated by TCRdb to about 2020). A note on the overall study: Samples from collaborators originated in the United States, Italy and Spain and spanned both the acute and convalescent phases of COVID-19. The prospective study material was composed of cDNA or gDNA derived from T cells, B-cell-depleted T cells, or PBMCs. Deeply sampled blood TCRbeta repertoires from subjects exposed to, actively infected with, or recovered from COVID-19 were included in the dataset. The repertoires were made available in a free public database intended to serve as a resource for research on the immune response to SARS-CoV-2. Samples came from the ongoing ImmuneRACE study (first 160 participants) plus 1,254 subjects from 6 global collaborators. Nearly every sample came with metadata listing a de-identified subject ID, COVID-19 status, age in years and sex. HLA class I and class II types, where available, came from metadata supplied by the sample provider rather than from assay-based typing. Overall results and qualifications from the work: The amount of clinical and demographic metadata varied by source and participant and was provided uncurated.

Taken from the germline V gene, the CDR1 and CDR2 loops are SNHLY and FYNNEI. V was cut back by 1 base and J by 10 bases, leaving a gap of 11 bases between them. Inclusive of the bounding cysteine and phenylalanine, the CDR3 is 13 residues long. The entry retains the CDR3 DNA only, 39 bases that are in frame from base 1. Participants in the prospective study were aged about 18 to 95 years, lived in some 24 United States geographic areas, and enrolled through a virtual design. In the prospective study, cohorts were assigned on the basis of participant-reported clinical history obtained from a screening survey and a study questionnaire. Recovered participants in ImmuneRACE Cohort 3 were defined as having two consecutive negative NP/OP PCR tests, clearance from a healthcare professional, or resolution of symptoms. In the prospective study, whole blood, serum and a nasopharyngeal or oropharyngeal swab were collected from each participant by mobile phlebotomists. Additional blood draws and questionnaires over an approximately 2-month period could optionally be provided by prospective study participants. Blood samples from the prospective study were shipped frozen or at room temperature prior to DNA extraction.

TCRbeta CDR3 regions were amplified from genomic DNA using the immunoSEQ Assay, a bias-controlled multiplex PCR. As for the authors' bioinformatics: Within the assay, amplification of reference gene primers was used to estimate how many nucleated cells each sample contained. To quantify the absolute abundance of each unique TCRbeta CDR3 rearrangement, sequence reads were collapsed and filtered. Productive Simpson clonality was computed per sample as the square root of Simpson's diversity index over productive rearrangements. TCRdb retrieved this table from immuneACCESS and kept in-frame rearrangements only. Not all clones are present; in checked studies, unresolved V genes account for under half, and no reason is known for the remainder. The D gene and trimming were derived from the DNA, and the V and J assignments and clone size from that table. Within this sample are around 400,000 clones, with less than 90% of them counted one time only. Approximately 4.7% of the sample goes to the ten largest clones.

The clonotype originates from a woman aged 45-60 years who had recovered from COVID-19. Source material: PBMCs or T cells enriched from blood (not recorded which). The chain links TRBV2 with TRBJ1-5; a tentative D match to TRBD1 spans 5 bases. This receptor carries the CDR3 CASSEGVGEPQHF. The bases read TGTGCCAGCAGTGAAGGGGTAGGGGAACCCCAGCATTTT. Beyond the CDR3, the reference TRBV2 and TRBJ1-5 genes provide the residues; the full variable domain reads: EPEVTQTPSHQVTQMGQEVILRCVPISNHLYFYWYRQILGQKVEFLVSFYNNEISEKSEIFDDQFSVERPDGSNFTLKIRSTKLEDSAMYFCASSEGVGEPQHFGDGTRLSIL.